The 15 T cell receptor beta chains below come from one sample, sequenced in a study of blood T cell repertoires in COVID-19. TCRdb's table, derived via immunoSEQ multiplex PCR, lists solely in-frame clones and lacks some. The sample records roughly 250,000 clones, roughly 80% being singletons. Material: peripheral blood. These receptors came from a woman aged 40 to 50 with active or convalescent COVID-19.

The chain couples TRBV28 to TRBJ1-2, with a possible D match to TRBD1 (5 bases). Germline values: CDR1 MDHEN, CDR2 SYDVKM. V dropped 7 bases and J dropped 2 bases, with 8 bases sitting between them. This CDR3 is built from 12 residues. Here the CDR3 reads CASKAGNYGYTF. In DNA, the CDR3 is TGTGCCAGCAAAGCAGGGAACTATGGCTACACCTTC.

This clone was seen once. The chain couples TRBV5-1 to TRBJ1-4, with TRBD1 matching 7 bases. CDR1 SGHRS and CDR2 YFSETQ come from the germline V gene. J lost 1 base, V lost 5 bases, and 8 bases had no gene match. The CDR3 loop spans 16 amino acids. The CDR3, as DNA: TGCGCCAGCAGGACTACCACAGGGGTAACTAATGAAAAACTGTTTTTT. Protein: CASRTTTGVTNEKLFF.

The chain recombines TRBV7-9 with TRBJ1-1; 9 nucleotides agree with TRBD1. In germline, CDR1 is SEHNR, CDR2 FQNEAQ (reference sequence). The trim removed 3 bases at V and 5 bases at J, leaving 7 bases unmatched. The CDR3 is made up of 15 amino acids. For the CDR3, the DNA is TGTGCCAGCAGCTTCCCGGACAGGGGAGGAACTGAAGCTTTCTTT. Amino acids: CASSFPDRGGTEAFF.

This chain connects TRBV7-2 to TRBJ1-6; 7 nucleotides line up with TRBD1. The J segment lost 8 bases and the V segment lost 3 bases, leaving 4 bases of the junction unmatched. Germline values: CDR1 SGHTA, CDR2 FQGNSA. CDR3 length: 14 residues. The chain's CDR3 is CASSFGQVDSPLHF. The DNA for the CDR3 is TGTGCCAGCAGCTTTGGACAGGTAGATTCACCCCTCCACTTT.

The V gene is TRBV5-1, the J gene TRBJ2-1; D is perhaps TRBD1 (6 bases). CDR3 length: 13 amino acids. The V and J ends lost 2 bases and 3 bases respectively, with 6 bases between them. CDR1 and CDR2 from the germline V gene are SGHRS and YFSETQ. CDR3 residues: CASSLGGYNEQFF. The CDR3, as DNA: TGCGCCAGCAGCTTAGGGGGCTACAATGAGCAGTTCTTC.

The sample holds one count of this clone. The chain employs TRBV5-1 and TRBJ2-2, with D perhaps matching TRBD1 (6 bases). Trimming took 6 bases from V and 2 from J, leaving 11 bases between them. The CDR3 consists of 14 residues. Looked up from germline, CDR1 is SGHRS and CDR2 is YFSETQ. The CDR3 DNA is TGCGCCAGCAAAGGGACAACCAACACCGGGGAGCTGTTTTTT. Encoded protein: CASKGTTNTGELFF.

This clone was seen only a few times. The gene calls are TRBV3-1 (or the pseudogene TRBV3-2) and TRBJ1-5, with 9 nucleotides matching TRBD1. The CDR3 sequence is 15 residues long. The junction had 2 bases not matched to a gene; V was cut back by 1 base and J by 4 bases. Germline CDR1 and CDR2: LGHDT and YNNKEL (reference sequence). The CDR3 nucleotides read TGTGCCAGCAGCCAAGCGACAGGGGGAAATCAGCCCCAGCATTTT. Protein product: CASSQATGGNQPQHF.

The chain has TRBV9 and TRBJ1-2, with D uncertain. The CDR3 sequence is 11 residues long. Germline CDR1 SGDLS, CDR2 YYNGEE. Trimming cost V 7 bases and J 8 bases, with 12 bases left between them. This CDR3 is CASATPGGYTF. CDR3 nucleotide sequence: TGTGCCAGCGCAACCCCGGGGGGCTACACCTTC.

The rearrangement links TRBV7-3 to TRBJ2-1; 10 bases line up with TRBD2. V was clipped by 5 bases and J by 7 bases; unmatched bases: 11. CDR1 and CDR2 from the germline V gene are SGHTA and FQGTGA. The CDR3 is 16 residues long. CDR3 coding DNA: TGTGCCAGCAGCCCAGGGGAGGGACTAGCGAGGAATGAGCAGTTCTTC. This gives the protein CASSPGEGLARNEQFF. Combining the CDR3 with reference TRBV7-3 and TRBJ2-1 gives the whole variable domain GAGVSQTPSNKVTEKGKYVELRCDPISGHTALYWYRQSLGQGPEFLIYFQGTGAADDSGLPNDRFFAVRPEGSVSTLKIQRTERGDSAVYLCASSPGEGLARNEQFFGPGTRLTVL.

This chain joins TRBV28 and TRBJ2-5, with D possibly being TRBD2 (5 bases). CDR1 and CDR2 (germline): MDHEN, SYDVKM. This CDR3 comprises 11 residues. V lost 6 bases to trimming and J lost 5 bases, with 7 bases between them. CDR3 nucleotide sequence: TGTGCCAGCAGACTAGGGGAGACCCAGTACTTC. Its protein is CASRLGETQYF.

The rearrangement links TRBV28 to TRBJ1-2; D is uncertain. The CDR3 loop spans 16 amino acids. Germline CDR1 and CDR2: MDHEN and SYDVKM. V gave up 2 bases and J gave up 5 bases, with 18 bases separating them. CDR3 nucleotide sequence: TGTGCCAGCAGTTTACCCGGAAGGCAGCGCGGGTATGGCTACACCTTC. This encodes CASSLPGRQRGYGYTF.

This chain joins TRBV3-1 (or the pseudogene TRBV3-2) and TRBJ1-6, with 9 bases matching TRBD1. The trim removed 5 bases at V and 7 bases at J, leaving 9 bases unmatched. The CDR3 contains 16 residues. The V gene's germline CDR1 is LGHDT and CDR2 YNNKEL (reference sequence). In DNA, the CDR3 is TGTGCCAGCAGCTCACCGGGACAGGGTGTAAATTCACCCCTCCACTTT. It is translated as CASSSPGQGVNSPLHF.

This clone showed up just a few times. This chain links TRBV15 with TRBJ1-3; 10 bases line up with TRBD1. The CDR3 runs to 16 residues. Germline assignment: CDR1 LNHNV and CDR2 YYDKDF (reference sequence). V was clipped by 2 bases and J by 3 bases; unmatched bases: 4. The CDR3 sequence: CATSRNDRGHGNTIYF. CDR3 nucleotides: TGTGCCACCAGCAGAAACGACAGGGGGCATGGAAACACCATATATTTT.

The chain uses TRBV19 and TRBJ1-2; 9 bases line up with TRBD1. Germline lookup yields CDR1 LNHDA and CDR2 SQIVND (reference sequence). Trimming cost V 5 bases and J 7 bases; bases outside gene matches: 11. The CDR3 spans 15 residues. The CDR3 region has the DNA TGTGCCAGTAGTCCTTCGGGACAGGGTGGAATTGGCTACACCTTC. Translating it yields CASSPSGQGGIGYTF.

This clone appeared a few times. This chain uses TRBV28 with TRBJ1-3, with 8 nucleotides matching TRBD1. J lost 7 bases, V lost 5 bases, and 4 bases had no gene match. Germline V gene sequence: CDR1 MDHEN, CDR2 SYDVKM. The CDR3 length is 13 residues. The CDR3: CASSQDRVNTIYF. The CDR3 DNA reads TGTGCCAGCAGTCAGGACAGGGTGAACACCATATATTTT.